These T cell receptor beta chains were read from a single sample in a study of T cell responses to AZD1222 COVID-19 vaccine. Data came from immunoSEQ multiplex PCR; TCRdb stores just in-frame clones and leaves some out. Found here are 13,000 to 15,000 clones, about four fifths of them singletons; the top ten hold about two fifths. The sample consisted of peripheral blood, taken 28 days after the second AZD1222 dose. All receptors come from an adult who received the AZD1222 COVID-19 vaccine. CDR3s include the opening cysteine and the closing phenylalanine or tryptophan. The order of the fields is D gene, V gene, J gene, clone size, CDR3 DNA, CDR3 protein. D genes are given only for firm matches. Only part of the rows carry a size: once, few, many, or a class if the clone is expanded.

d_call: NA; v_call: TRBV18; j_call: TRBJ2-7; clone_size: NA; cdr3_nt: TGTGCCAGCTCACCGAGGGTTTCGGTTGAAGAGCAGTACTTC; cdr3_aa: CASSPRVSVEEQYF
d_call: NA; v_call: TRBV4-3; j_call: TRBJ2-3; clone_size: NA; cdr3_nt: TGCGCCAGCAGCCAAGATAAGTTAGGGCGCACAGATACGCAGTATTTT; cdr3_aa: CASSQDKLGRTDTQYF
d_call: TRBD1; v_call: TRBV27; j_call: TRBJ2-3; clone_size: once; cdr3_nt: TGTGCCAGCAGTTACCGGGACAGTACAGATACGCAGTATTTT; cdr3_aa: CASSYRDSTDTQYF
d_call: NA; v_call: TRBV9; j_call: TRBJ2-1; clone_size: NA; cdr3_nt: TGTGCCAGCAGCGTTCAGGGAGGTCATATGGATGAGCAGTTCTTC; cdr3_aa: CASSVQGGHMDEQFF
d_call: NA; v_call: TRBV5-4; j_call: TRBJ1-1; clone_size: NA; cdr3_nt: TGTGCCAGCAGCAAGACAGGTACTGAAGCTTTCTTT; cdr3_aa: CASSKTGTEAFF
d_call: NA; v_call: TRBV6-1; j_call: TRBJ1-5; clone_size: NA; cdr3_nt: TGTGCCAGCAGTGAAGCGACAAGCAATCAGCCCCAGCATTTT; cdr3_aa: CASSEATSNQPQHF
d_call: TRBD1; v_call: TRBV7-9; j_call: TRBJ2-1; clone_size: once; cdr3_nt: TGTGCCAGCAGCTCGCAGGGGGTTGAGCAGTTCTTC; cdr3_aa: CASSSQGVEQFF
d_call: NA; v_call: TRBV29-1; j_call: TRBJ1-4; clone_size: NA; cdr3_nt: TGCAGCGTTGCGTGGAGGGGGAATGAAAAACTGTTTTTT; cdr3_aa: CSVAWRGNEKLFF
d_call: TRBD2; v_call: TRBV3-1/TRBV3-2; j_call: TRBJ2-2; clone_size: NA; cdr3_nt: TGTGCCAGCAGCCAACGATCCAGCGGGAAGCAGGGCGGGGAGCTGTTTTTT; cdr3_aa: CASSQRSSGKQGGELFF
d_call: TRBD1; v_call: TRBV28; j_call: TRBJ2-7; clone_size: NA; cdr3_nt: TGTGCCAGCAGGTCCGGACAGGGGGCCGAGCAGTACTTC; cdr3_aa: CASRSGQGAEQYF
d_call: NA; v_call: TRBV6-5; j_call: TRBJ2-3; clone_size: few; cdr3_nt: TGTGCCAGCAGTTACGGGTGGACAGATACGCAGTATTTT; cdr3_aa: CASSYGWTDTQYF
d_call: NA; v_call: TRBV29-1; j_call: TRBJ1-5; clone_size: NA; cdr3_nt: TGCAGCGTCGGGCGGGTAGAGGGCGAGGTGATCGGCAATCAGCCCCAGCATTTT; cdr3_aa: CSVGRVEGEVIGNQPQHF
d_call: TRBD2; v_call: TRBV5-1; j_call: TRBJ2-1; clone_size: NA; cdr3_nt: TGCGCCAGCAGCCTGGGACTAGCGGGGGTCGATGAGCAGTTCTTC; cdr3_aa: CASSLGLAGVDEQFF
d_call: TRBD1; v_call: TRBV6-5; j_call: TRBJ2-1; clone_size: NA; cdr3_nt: TGTGCCAGCAAGCCAGGGGGAACGAATGAGCAGTTCTTC; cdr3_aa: CASKPGGTNEQFF
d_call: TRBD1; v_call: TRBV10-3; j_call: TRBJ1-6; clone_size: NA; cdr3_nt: TGTGCCATCAGTGAGGGAGGGGGCCATTCACCCCTCCACTTT; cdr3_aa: CAISEGGGHSPLHF
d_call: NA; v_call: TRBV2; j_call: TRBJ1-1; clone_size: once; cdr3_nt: TGTGCCAGCAGAGGGGCCCGACTGGAGAAAGCTTTCTTT; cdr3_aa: CASRGARLEKAFF
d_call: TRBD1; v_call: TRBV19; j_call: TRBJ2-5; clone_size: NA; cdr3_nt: TGTGCCAGTAGTATCGGGACAGGAGCGAGAGAGACCCAGTACTTC; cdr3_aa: CASSIGTGARETQYF
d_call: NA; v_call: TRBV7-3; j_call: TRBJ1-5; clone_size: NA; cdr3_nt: TGTGCCAGCAGCTTAAGGGGGCATGCGAGCAATCAGCCCCAGCATTTT; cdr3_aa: CASSLRGHASNQPQHF
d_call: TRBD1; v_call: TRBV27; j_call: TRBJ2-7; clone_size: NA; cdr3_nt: TGTGCCAGCAGTTCCCTAGGGCAGGGGGTCTACGAGCAGTACTTC; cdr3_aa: CASSSLGQGVYEQYF
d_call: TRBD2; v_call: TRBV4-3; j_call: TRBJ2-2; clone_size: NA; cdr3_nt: TGCGCCAGCAGCCGCGGGAGGGAGATTAGCGGGGAGCTGTTTTTT; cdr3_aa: CASSRGREISGELFF
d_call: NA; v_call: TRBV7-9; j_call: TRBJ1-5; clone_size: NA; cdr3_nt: TGTGCCAGCAGCTTAGGGAGACAGCCCCAGCATTTT; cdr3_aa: CASSLGRQPQHF
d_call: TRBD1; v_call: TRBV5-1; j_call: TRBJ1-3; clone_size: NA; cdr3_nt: TGCGCCAGCAGCACCGCCGGGACAGGGGGCTTGGACACCATATATTTT; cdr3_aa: CASSTAGTGGLDTIYF
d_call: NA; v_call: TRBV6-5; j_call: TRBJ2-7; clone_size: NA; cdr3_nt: TGTGCCAGCAGCTATCCTGGCTCCTACGAGCAGTACTTC; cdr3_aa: CASSYPGSYEQYF
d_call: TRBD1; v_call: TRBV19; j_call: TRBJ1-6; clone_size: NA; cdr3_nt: TGTGCCAGTAGTGGACAGGGGGCTGGTTCACCCCTCCACTTT; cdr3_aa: CASSGQGAGSPLHF
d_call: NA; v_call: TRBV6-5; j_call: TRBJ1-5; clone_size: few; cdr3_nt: TGTGCCAGCAGGGTATCAGGGGATAGCAATCAGCCCCAGCATTTT; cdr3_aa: CASRVSGDSNQPQHF
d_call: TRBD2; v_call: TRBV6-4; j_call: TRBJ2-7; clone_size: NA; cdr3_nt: TGTGCCAGCAGCAGACTAGCGGGAGTCTACTACGAGCAGTACTTC; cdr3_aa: CASSRLAGVYYEQYF
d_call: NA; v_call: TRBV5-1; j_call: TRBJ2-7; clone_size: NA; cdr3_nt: TGCGCCAGCAGCCCGACCGGGACTGGATACTACGAGCAGTACTTC; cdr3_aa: CASSPTGTGYYEQYF
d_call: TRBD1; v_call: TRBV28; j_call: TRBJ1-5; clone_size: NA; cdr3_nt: TGTGCCAGCAGGGGACAGGGTGGCGGCAATCAGCCCCAGCATTTT; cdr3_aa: CASRGQGGGNQPQHF
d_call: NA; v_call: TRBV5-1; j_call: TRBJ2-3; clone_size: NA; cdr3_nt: TGCGCCAGCAGCCCTAGGACCCGAACCAGGGATACGCAGTATTTT; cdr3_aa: CASSPRTRTRDTQYF
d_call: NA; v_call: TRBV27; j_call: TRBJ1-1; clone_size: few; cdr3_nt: TGTGCCAGCAGTTTGGGACATGAAGCTTTCTTT; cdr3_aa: CASSLGHEAFF
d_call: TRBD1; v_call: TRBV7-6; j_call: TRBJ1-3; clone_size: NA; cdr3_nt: TGTGCCAGCAGCCCCCGACAGGGCAGCTCTGGAAACACCATATATTTT; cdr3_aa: CASSPRQGSSGNTIYF
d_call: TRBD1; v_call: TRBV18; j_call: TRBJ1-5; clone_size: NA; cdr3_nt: TGTGCCAGCTCACCTGGACAGGGGGCGACTATGGTATATAGCAATCAGCCCCAGCATTTT; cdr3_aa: CASSPGQGATMVYSNQPQHF
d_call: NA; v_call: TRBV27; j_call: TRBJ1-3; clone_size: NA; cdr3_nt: TGTGCCAGCACTTCCGGGACACCTGGAAACACCATATATTTT; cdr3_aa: CASTSGTPGNTIYF
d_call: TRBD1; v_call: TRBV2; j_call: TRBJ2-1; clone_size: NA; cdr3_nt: TGTGCCAGCAGTGAGTCTGCAGGGGGCTTCTACAATGAGCAGTTCTTC; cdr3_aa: CASSESAGGFYNEQFF
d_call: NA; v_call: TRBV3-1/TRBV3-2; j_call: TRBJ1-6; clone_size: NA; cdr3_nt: TGTGCCAGCAGCCAACAAGTTCTAAGCTCCTATAATTCACCCCTCCACTTT; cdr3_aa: CASSQQVLSSYNSPLHF
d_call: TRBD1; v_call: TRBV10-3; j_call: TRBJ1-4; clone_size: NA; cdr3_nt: TGTGCCATCAGCCCAATGGGGACAGGGGGCGATGAAAAACTGTTTTTT; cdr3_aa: CAISPMGTGGDEKLFF
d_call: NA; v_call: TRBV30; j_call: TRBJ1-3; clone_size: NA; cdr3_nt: TGTGCCTGGTCGCCGGGGTCTGGAAACACCATATATTTT; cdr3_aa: CAWSPGSGNTIYF
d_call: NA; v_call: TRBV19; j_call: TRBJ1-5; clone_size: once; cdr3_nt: TGTGCCAGTAGAAGGGGCGACAGCGGATCCAATCAGCCCCAGCATTTT; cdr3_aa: CASRRGDSGSNQPQHF
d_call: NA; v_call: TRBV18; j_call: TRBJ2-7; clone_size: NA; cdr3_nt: TGTGCCAGCTCACTAATTCCGGGACCCCTTTACGAGCAGTACTTC; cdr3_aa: CASSLIPGPLYEQYF
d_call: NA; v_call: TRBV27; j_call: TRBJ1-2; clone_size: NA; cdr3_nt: TGTGCCAGCAGTTTCCTCGGGGTTGGCTATGGCTACACCTTC; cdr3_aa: CASSFLGVGYGYTF
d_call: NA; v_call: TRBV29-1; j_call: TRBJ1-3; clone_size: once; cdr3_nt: TGCAGCGTTCGAACAGGGATCGGAAACACCATATATTTT; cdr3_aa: CSVRTGIGNTIYF
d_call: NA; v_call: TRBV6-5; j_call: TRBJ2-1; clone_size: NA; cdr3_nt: TGTGCCAGCAGTTCACAGGTGATGGCTGAGCAGTTCTTC; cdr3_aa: CASSSQVMAEQFF
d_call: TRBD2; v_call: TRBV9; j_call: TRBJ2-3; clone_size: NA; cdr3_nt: TGTGCCAGCAGCGTAGAAAGGACTAGCGGGGCACCACGACCCACAGATACGCAGTATTTT; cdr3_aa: CASSVERTSGAPRPTDTQYF
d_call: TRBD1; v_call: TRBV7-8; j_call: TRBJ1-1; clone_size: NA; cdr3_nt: TGTGCCAGCAGCTCAGGGGGCACTGAAGCTTTCTTT; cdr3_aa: CASSSGGTEAFF
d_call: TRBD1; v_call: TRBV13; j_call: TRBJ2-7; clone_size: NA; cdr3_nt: TGTGCCAGCAGCACACAGGGGGGAGCCTACGAGCAGTACTTC; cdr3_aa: CASSTQGGAYEQYF
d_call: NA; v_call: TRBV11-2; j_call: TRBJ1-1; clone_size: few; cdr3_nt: TGTGCCAGCAGCTCGAGACAGGCGATCGCGAACACTGAAGCTTTCTTT; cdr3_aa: CASSSRQAIANTEAFF
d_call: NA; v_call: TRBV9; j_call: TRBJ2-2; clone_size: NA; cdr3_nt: TGTGCCAGCAGCGTATTCTCAATTCGAAACACCGGGGAGCTGTTTTTT; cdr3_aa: CASSVFSIRNTGELFF
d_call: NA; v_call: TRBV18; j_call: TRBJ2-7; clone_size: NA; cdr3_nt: TGTGCCAGCTCACCTTCTTGGTCCTACGAGCAGTACTTC; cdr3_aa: CASSPSWSYEQYF
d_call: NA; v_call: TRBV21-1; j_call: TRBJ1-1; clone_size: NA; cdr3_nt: TGTGCCAGCAGCAAAGTCGACAGGTGGAGCACTGAAGCTTTCTTT; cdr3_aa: CASSKVDRWSTEAFF
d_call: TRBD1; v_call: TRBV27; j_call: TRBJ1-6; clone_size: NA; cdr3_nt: TGTGCCAGCAGCCTACAGGGGAGGAATTCACCCCTCCACTTT; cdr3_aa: CASSLQGRNSPLHF
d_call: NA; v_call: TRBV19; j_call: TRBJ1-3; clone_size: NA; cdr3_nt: TGTGCCAGTAGCACGGGAGGGGGAACATCTGGAAACACCATATATTTT; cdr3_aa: CASSTGGGTSGNTIYF
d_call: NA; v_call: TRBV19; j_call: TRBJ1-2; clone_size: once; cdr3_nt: TGTGCCAGTAGAACAGAGGAAGGCTATGGCTACACCTTC; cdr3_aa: CASRTEEGYGYTF
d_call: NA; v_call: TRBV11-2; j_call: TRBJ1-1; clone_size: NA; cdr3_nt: TGTGCCAGCAGCTTAGAAAACGGGAACACTGAAGCTTTCTTT; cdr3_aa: CASSLENGNTEAFF
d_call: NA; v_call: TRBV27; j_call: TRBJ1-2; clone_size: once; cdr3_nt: TGTGCCAGCAGTGGGACTCATACCTCTACCTTTGGCTACACCTTC; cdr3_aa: CASSGTHTSTFGYTF
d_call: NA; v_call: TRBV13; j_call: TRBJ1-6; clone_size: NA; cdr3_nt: TGTGCCAGCAGCTTTTCTAAGTCCGCAGGCTCCTATAATTCACCCCTCCACTTT; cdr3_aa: CASSFSKSAGSYNSPLHF
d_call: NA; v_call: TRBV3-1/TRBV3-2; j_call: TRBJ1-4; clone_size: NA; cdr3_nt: TGTGCCAGCAGCCAAGCCGGGACGGAGAATGAAAAACTGTTTTTT; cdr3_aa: CASSQAGTENEKLFF
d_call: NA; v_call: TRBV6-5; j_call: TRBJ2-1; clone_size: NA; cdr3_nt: TGTGCCAGCTCCAGGACTATGACTCCGGCGGGTCCGTTCTTC; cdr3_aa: CASSRTMTPAGPFF
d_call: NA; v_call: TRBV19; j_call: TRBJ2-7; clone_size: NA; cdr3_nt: TGTGCCAGTAGTACTAGGACAGCCGACTCCTACGAGCAGTACTTC; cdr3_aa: CASSTRTADSYEQYF
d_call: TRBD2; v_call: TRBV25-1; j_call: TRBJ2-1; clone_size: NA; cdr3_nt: TGTGCCAGCACCAGTACTAGCGGGGGGGTTGAGCAGTTCTTC; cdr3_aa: CASTSTSGGVEQFF
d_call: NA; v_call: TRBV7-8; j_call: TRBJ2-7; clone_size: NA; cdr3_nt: TGTGCCAGCAGCCCAAACTACGAGCAGTACTTC; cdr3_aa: CASSPNYEQYF